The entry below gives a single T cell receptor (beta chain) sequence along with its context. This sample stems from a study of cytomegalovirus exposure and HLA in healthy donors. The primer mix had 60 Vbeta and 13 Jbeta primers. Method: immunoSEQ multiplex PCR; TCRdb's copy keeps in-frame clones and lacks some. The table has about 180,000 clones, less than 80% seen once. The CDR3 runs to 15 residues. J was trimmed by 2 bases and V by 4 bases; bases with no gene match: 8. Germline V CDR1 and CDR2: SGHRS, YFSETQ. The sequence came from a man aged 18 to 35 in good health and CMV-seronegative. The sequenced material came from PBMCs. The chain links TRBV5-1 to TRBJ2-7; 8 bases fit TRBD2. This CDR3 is CASSGTSGAPYEQYF. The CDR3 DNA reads TGCGCCAGCAGCGGAACTAGCGGAGCCCCCTACGAGCAGTACTTC.